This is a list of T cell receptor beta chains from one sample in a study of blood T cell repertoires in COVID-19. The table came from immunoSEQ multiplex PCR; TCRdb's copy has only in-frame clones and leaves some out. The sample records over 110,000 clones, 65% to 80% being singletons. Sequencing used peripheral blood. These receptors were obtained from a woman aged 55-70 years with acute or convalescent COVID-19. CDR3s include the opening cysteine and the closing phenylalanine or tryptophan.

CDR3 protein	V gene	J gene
CASSALAGEADTQYF	TRBV6-5	TRBJ2-3
CSVRLAGGSGQYF	TRBV29-1	TRBJ2-7
CASSDPSRSINEQFF	TRBV25-1	TRBJ2-1
CASSYGLAGRSDTQYF	TRBV7-9	TRBJ2-3
CASSSPSGNTEAFF	TRBV7-9	TRBJ1-1
CASSQDWASGLGKETQYF	TRBV3-1/TRBV3-2	TRBJ2-5
CASSKARGQGCYGYTF	TRBV21-1	TRBJ1-2
CASQRELGTDTQYF	TRBV25-1	TRBJ2-3
CASSLVGTPYEQYF	TRBV11-2	TRBJ2-7
CASSLPGGKYNEQFF	TRBV5-4	TRBJ2-1
CASSLGRWNSDYGYTF	TRBV5-6	TRBJ1-2
CASSILTGGQWELFF	TRBV19	TRBJ2-2
CASSFPSVTDTQYF	TRBV3-1/TRBV3-2	TRBJ2-3
CASSRPGGELFF	TRBV27	TRBJ1-4
CASSLEPRGQFF	TRBV28	TRBJ2-1
CAISRENAYQPQHF	TRBV10-3	TRBJ1-5
CASSESWGGNNEQFF	TRBV10-1	TRBJ2-1
CASSSPPGEAFF	TRBV5-1	TRBJ1-1
CASSRSRGRGYEQYF	TRBV19	TRBJ2-7
CASSLAGGRNTDTQYF	TRBV5-4	TRBJ2-3
CASSPPGLVYEQYF	TRBV13	TRBJ2-7
CASRGQGGGTEAFF	TRBV5-1	TRBJ1-1
CASSLGAQETQYF	TRBV5-4	TRBJ2-5
CASSMAPTGNYGYTF	TRBV19	TRBJ1-2
CASSPNRRRINEQFF	TRBV28	TRBJ2-1
CASSSYNKGGPKNIQYF	TRBV5-6	TRBJ2-4
CASSYRDTLHQPQHF	TRBV4-1	TRBJ1-5
CASSRTGGSPLHF	TRBV6-5	TRBJ1-6
CASSDQAGAYEQYF	TRBV2	TRBJ2-7
CASSKRAPVKRDSPLHF	TRBV19	TRBJ1-6
CASSSGTSDDTGELFF	TRBV7-9	TRBJ2-2
CAWDGNNYGYTF	TRBV30	TRBJ1-2
CASRVGKTYNEQFF	TRBV27	TRBJ2-1
CASSQDGGVTPGSPLHF	TRBV3-1/TRBV3-2	TRBJ1-6
CASSEVWANEQFF	TRBV25-1	TRBJ2-1
CASSYSGLANTEAFF	TRBV6-5	TRBJ1-1
CAWAEPKGLANTGELFF	TRBV30	TRBJ2-2
CASSFSTSEGNEQFF	TRBV11-2	TRBJ2-1
CASSPNVGGRTDTQYF	TRBV7-2	TRBJ2-3
CASSLNFGEQFF	TRBV7-3	TRBJ2-1
CASSYSFRQSNTEAFF	TRBV6-5	TRBJ1-1
CASSLRELGAEQFF	TRBV27	TRBJ2-1
CASSFGLYSYEQYF	TRBV6-2/TRBV6-3	TRBJ2-7
CASSTGVNEKLFF	TRBV19	TRBJ1-4
CASSVGPNTGELFF	TRBV3-1/TRBV3-2	TRBJ2-2
CASRTAPYEQYF	TRBV6-5	TRBJ2-7
CASSPGLPDTQYF	TRBV18	TRBJ2-3
CATSRDPGSYEQYF	TRBV15	TRBJ2-7
CSVRETLAKNIQYF	TRBV29-1	TRBJ2-4
CASSHRGLAGGGLAKNIQYF	TRBV3-1/TRBV3-2	TRBJ2-4
CASSLSTGNSPLHF	TRBV18	TRBJ1-6
CASGTQQGTGPYEQYF	TRBV27	TRBJ2-7
CASSLWPSGDTREHEQYF	TRBV28	TRBJ2-7